This T cell receptor beta chain was profiled in a study of T cell responses to AZD1222 COVID-19 vaccine. This table comes from immunoSEQ multiplex PCR, and its TCRdb copy is limited to in-frame clones, with some not included. The data show some 130,000 clones, with 70% to 90% seen just once and just over 5.5% held by the top ten. Material: peripheral blood, obtained on day 0 of AZD1222 vaccination. The clonotype was recovered from an adult in good health.

The CDR3 coding sequence is TGTGCCAGCAGTCCAAGGGGGCTGAGGGGCTACACCTTC. Protein: CASSPRGLRGYTF. The genes are TRBV27 and TRBJ1-2; 7 bases agree with TRBD1. V shed 5 bases and J 8 bases; nucleotides not matched to a gene: 8. Germline V gene data show CDR1 as MNHEY and CDR2 as SMNVEV (reference sequence). The CDR3 runs to 13 residues.